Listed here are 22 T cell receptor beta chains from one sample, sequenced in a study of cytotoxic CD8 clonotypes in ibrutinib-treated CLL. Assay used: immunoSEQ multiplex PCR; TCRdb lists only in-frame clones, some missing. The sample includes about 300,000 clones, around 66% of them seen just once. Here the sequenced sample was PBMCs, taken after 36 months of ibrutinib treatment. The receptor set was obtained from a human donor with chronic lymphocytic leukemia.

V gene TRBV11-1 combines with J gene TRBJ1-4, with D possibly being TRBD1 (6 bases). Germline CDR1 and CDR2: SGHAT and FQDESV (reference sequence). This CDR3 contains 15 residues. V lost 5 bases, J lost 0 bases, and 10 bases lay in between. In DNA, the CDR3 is TGTGCCAGCAGCCGCCGGACAGCAACTAATGAAAAACTGTTTTTT. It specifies CASSRRTATNEKLFF.

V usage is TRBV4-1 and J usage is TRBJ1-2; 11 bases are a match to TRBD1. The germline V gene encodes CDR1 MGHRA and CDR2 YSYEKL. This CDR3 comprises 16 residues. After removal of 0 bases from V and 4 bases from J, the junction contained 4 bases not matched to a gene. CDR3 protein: CASSQDWTGGAYGYTF. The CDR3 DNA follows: TGCGCCAGCAGCCAAGACTGGACAGGGGGCGCCTATGGCTACACCTTC.

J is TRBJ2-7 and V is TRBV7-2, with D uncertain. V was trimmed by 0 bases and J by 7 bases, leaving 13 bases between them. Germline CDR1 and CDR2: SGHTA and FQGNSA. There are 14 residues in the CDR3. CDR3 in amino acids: CASSLALGSQEQYF. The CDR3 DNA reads TGTGCCAGCAGCTTAGCGTTAGGTTCGCAGGAGCAGTACTTC.

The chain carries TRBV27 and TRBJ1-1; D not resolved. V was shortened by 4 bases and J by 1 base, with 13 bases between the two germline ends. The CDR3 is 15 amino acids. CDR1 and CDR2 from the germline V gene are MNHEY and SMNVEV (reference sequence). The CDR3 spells CASSYSVFRNTEAFF. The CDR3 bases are TGTGCCAGCAGTTACTCGGTGTTTCGGAACACTGAAGCTTTCTTT.

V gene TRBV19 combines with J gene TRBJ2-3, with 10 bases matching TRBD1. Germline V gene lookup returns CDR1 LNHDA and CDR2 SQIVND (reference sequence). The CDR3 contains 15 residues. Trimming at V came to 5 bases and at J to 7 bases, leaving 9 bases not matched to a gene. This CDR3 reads CASSPTGGLAHTQYF. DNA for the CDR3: TGTGCCAGTAGTCCGACAGGGGGCTTGGCCCATACGCAGTATTTT.

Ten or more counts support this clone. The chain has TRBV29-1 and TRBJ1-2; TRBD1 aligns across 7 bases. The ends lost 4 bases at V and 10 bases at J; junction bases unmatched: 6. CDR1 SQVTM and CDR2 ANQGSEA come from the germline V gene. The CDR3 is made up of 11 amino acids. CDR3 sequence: CSVVTGADYTF. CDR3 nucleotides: TGCAGCGTTGTAACAGGGGCAGACTACACCTTC.

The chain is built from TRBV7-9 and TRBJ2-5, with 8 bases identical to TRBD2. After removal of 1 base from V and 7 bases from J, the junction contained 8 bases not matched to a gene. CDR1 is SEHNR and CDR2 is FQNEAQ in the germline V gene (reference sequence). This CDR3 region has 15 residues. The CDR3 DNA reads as TGTGCCAGCAGCTTAGATGTAGCGGGGCGAGGGACCCAGTACTTC. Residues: CASSLDVAGRGTQYF.

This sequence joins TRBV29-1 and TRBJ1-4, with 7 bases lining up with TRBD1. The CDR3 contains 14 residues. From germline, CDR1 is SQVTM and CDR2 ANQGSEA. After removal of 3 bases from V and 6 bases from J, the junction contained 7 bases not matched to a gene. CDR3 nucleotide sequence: TGCAGCGTTGAGACAGGGTACGCGGATGAAAAACTGTTTTTT. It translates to CSVETGYADEKLFF.

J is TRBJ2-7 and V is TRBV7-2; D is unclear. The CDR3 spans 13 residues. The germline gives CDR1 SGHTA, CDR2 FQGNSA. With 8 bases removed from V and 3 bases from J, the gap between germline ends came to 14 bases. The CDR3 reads CASSGVTLYEQYF. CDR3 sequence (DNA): TGTGCCAGCTCCGGAGTCACCCTCTACGAGCAGTACTTC.

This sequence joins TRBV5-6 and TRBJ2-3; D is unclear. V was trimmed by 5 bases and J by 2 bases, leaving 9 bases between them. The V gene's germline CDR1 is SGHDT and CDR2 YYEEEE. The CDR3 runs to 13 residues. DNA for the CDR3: TGTGCCAGCAGGGGCCCCCCCACAGATACGCAGTATTTT. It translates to CASRGPPTDTQYF.

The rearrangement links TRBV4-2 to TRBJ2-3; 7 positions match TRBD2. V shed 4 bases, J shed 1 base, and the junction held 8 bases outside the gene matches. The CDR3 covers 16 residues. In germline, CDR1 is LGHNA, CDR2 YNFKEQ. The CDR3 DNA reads TGTGCCAGCAGCCTAGCGGGTCCACGGGGCACAGATACGCAGTATTTT. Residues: CASSLAGPRGTDTQYF.

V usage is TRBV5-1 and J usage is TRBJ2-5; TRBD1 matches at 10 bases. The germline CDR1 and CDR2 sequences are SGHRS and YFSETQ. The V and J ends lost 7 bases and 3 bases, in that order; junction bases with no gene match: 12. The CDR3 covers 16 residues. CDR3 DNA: TGCGCCAGCTCCGCCTTTGGACAGGGGGGAAAAGAGACCCAGTACTTC. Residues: CASSAFGQGGKETQYF.

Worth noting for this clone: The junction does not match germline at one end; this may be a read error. In DNA form, the CDR3 reads TGTGCCAGTAGCCAGGAGGGGGCCCTAGAGTTC. As protein: CASSQEGALEF. The V gene is TRBV19, the J gene TRBJ2-7; the D gene is possibly TRBD1 (7 bases). CDR3 length equals 11 residues. Germline V gives CDR1 LNHDA, CDR2 SQIVND (reference sequence).

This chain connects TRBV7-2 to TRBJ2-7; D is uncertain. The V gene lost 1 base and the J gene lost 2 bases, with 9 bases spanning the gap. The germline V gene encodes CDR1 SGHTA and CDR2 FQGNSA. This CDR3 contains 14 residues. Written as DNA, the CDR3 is TGTGCCAGCAGCTTAGTAACAGCACCCTACGAGCAGTACTTC. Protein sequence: CASSLVTAPYEQYF.

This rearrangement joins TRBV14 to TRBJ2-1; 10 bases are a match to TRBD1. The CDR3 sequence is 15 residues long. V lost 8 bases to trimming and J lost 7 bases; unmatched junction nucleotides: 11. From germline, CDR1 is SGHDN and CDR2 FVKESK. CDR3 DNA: TGTGCCAGCCTCCCAGCGGGACAGGGGACAAATGAGCAGTTCTTC. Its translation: CASLPAGQGTNEQFF.

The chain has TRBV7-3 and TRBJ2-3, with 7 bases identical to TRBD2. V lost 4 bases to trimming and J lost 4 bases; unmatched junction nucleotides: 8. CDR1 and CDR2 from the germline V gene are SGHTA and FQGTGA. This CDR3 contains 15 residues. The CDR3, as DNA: TGTGCCAGCAGCTCAGGACTAGTCGGGGCAGATACGCAGTATTTT. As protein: CASSSGLVGADTQYF. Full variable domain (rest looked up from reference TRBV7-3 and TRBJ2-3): GAGVSQTPSNKVTEKGKYVELRCDPISGHTALYWYRQSLGQGPEFLIYFQGTGAADDSGLPNDRFFAVRPEGSVSTLKIQRTERGDSAVYLCASSSGLVGADTQYFGPGTRLTVL.

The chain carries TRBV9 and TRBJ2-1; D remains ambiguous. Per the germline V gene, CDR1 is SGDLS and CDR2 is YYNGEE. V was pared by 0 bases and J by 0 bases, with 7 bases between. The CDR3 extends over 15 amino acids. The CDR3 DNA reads TGTGCCAGCAGCGTAGATTGGGGCTCCTACAATGAGCAGTTCTTC. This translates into CASSVDWGSYNEQFF.

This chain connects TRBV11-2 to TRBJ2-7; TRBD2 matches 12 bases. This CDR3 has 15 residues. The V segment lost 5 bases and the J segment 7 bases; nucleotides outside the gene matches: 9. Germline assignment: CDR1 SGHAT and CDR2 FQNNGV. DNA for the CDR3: TGTGCCAGCAGCGCCGCTAGCGGGAGGGTGCGTGAGCAGTACTTC. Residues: CASSAASGRVREQYF.

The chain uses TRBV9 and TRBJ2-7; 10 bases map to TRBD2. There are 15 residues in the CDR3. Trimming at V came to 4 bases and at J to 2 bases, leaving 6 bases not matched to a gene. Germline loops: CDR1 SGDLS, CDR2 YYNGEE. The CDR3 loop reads CASSFRTSGPYEQYF. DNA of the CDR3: TGTGCCAGCAGCTTCCGGACTAGCGGACCCTACGAGCAGTACTTC. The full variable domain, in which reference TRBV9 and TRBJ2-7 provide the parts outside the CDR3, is DSGVTQTPKHLITATGQRVTLRCSPRSGDLSVYWYQQSLDQGLQFLIQYYNGEERAKGNILERFSAQQFPDLHSELNLSSLELGDSALYFCASSFRTSGPYEQYFGPGTRLTVT.

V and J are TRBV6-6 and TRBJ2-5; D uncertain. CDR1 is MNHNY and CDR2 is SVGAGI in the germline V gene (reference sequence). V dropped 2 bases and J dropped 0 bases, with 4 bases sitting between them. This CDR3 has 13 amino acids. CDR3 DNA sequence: TGTGCCAGCAGTTACCAGCACCAAGAGACCCAGTACTTC. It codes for CASSYQHQETQYF.

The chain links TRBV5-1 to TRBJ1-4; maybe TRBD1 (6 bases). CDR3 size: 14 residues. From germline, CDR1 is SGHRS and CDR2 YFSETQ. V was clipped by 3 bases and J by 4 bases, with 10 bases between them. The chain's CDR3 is CASSSDRYNEKLFF. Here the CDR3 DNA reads TGCGCCAGCAGCTCGGACAGATATAATGAAAAACTGTTTTTT.

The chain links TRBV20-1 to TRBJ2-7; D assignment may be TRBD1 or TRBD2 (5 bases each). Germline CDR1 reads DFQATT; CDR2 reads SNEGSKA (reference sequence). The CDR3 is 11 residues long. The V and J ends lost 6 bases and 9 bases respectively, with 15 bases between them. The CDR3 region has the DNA TGCAGTGCCACCGTAGGGACGTCGCAGTACTTC. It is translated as CSATVGTSQYF.